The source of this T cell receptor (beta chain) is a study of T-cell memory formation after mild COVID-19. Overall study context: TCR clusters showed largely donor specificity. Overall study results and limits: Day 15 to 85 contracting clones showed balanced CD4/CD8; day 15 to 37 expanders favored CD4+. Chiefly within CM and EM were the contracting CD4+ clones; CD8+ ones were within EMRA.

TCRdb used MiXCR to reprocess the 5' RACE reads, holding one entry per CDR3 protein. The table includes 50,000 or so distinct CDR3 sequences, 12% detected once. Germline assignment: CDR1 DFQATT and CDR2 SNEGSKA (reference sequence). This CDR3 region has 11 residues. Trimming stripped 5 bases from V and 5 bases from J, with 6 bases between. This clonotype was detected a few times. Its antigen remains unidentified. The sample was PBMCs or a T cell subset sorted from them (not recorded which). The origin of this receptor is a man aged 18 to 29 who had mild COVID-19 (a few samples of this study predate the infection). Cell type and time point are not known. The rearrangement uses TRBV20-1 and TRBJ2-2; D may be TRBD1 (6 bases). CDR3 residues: CSAGTTGELFF. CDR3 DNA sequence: TGCAGTGCTGGGACAACCGGGGAGCTGTTTTTT.